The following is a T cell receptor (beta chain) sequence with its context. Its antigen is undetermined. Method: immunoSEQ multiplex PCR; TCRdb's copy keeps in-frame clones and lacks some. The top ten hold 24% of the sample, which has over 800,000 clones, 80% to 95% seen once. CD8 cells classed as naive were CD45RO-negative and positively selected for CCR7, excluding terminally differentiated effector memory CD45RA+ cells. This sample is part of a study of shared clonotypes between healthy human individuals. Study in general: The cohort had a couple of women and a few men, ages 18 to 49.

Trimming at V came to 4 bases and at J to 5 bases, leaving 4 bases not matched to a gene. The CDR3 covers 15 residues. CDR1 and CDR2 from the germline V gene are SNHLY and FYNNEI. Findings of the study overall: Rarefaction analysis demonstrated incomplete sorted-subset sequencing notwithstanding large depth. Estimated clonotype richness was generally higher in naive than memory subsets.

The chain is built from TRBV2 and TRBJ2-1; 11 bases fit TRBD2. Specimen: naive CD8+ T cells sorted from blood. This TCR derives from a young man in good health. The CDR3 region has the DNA TGTGCCAGCAGTGCGGTAGCGGGAGGGAACAATGAGCAGTTCTTC. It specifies CASSAVAGGNNEQFF.